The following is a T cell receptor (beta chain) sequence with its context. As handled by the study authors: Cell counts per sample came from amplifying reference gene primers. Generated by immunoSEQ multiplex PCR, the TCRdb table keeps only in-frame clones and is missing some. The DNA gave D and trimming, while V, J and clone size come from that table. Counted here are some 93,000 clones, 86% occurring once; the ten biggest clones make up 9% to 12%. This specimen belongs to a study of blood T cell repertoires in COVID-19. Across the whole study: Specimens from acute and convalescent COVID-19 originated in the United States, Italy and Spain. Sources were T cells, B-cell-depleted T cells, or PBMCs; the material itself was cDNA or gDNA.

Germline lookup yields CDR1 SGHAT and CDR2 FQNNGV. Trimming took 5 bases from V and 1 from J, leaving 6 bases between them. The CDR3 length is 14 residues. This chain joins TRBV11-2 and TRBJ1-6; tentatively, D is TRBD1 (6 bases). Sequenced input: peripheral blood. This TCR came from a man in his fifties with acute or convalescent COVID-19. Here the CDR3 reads CASSGTSYNSPLHF. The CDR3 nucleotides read TGTGCCAGCAGCGGGACATCCTATAATTCACCCCTCCACTTT. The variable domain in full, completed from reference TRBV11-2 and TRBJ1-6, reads EAGVAQSPRYKIIEKRQSVAFWCNPISGHATLYWYQQILGQGPKLLIQFQNNGVVDDSQLPKDRFSAERLKGVDSTLKIQPAKLEDSAVYLCASSGTSYNSPLHFGNGTRLTVT.